The entry below describes one TCR beta chain. The data originate from a study of cytomegalovirus exposure and HLA in healthy donors. V lost 7 bases to trimming and J lost 2 bases; unmatched junction nucleotides: 5. This CDR3 contains 14 residues. Germline values: CDR1 MNHNY, CDR2 SVGAGI (reference sequence). Here immunoSEQ multiplex PCR was the method, and the copy in TCRdb shows in-frame clones only, minus some. The sample has around 60,000 clones; under 95% are singletons. This rearrangement joins TRBV6-6 to TRBJ2-5; 9 nucleotides agree with TRBD1. The source is a woman aged 18-29 years in good health and CMV-seronegative. Sequencing was carried out using PBMCs. This chain's CDR3 is CASTRQGEQETQYF. CDR3 coding DNA: TGTGCCAGCACCCGACAGGGGGAGCAAGAGACCCAGTACTTC.